The clone carrying this TCR beta chain appeared a few times. Unique molecular identifiers tagged the TCRbeta library. TCRdb processed the PCR reads anew with MiXCR; each CDR3 protein has one entry. The sample consists of hundreds of thousands of distinct CDR3 sequences, almost 10% of them appearing once. The data were taken from a study of T-cell reconstitution after alpha-beta-depleted transplantation in children. Material: PBMCs from the stem cell graft donor, obtained from the stem cell graft. The TCR was taken from a human donor who donated a stem cell graft to a child with SCID.

CDR3 loop: CASSPNLGPDEQYF. The DNA for the CDR3 is TGTGCCAGCAGCCCTAATCTGGGGCCGGACGAGCAGTACTTC. The chain links TRBV4-2 to TRBJ2-7; tentatively, D is TRBD1 (5 bases). Germline V CDR1 and CDR2: LGHNA, YNFKEQ. The CDR3 runs 14 residues. V was pared by 4 bases and J by 5 bases, with 15 bases between.